Detailed here is one T cell receptor (beta chain). What it recognizes is unknown. The entry originates in a study of blood T cells in healthy people across ages. In the study overall: The capture of about one barcoded beta molecule per two T cells was achieved by template switching.

Study-wide points: Significant beta diversity loss was already apparent by age approximately 37, declining roughly linearly. For the donors, CMV status was unknown and possibly confounded expanded clonotype changes.

Then a second PCR, running about 7 to 11 cycles, was carried out with a sample-barcoded 5' primer and a J-beta primer mix. Researchers report that a template-switch adaptor with 12 random nucleotides tagged each cDNA molecule. TCRdb reprocessed the 5' RACE reads with MiXCR, giving one entry per CDR3 protein. The sample has some 1,500,000 distinct CDR3 sequences; around 40% are singletons. Germline-derived CDR1 and CDR2 are MNHEY and SVGEGT. V gave up 0 bases and J gave up 7 bases, with 7 bases separating them. The CDR3 covers 13 residues. The sequence was obtained from a woman between 18 and 29 years old in good health. Source material: blood. The J gene is TRBJ2-1, the V gene TRBV6-2 or TRBV6-3, with D uncertain. As DNA, the CDR3 is TGTGCCAGCAGTTACTCCTTCCGGAATGAGCAGTTCTTC. It yields the protein CASSYSFRNEQFF.